One and the same sample provided the 26 T cell receptor beta chains below, sequenced in a study of cytomegalovirus exposure and HLA in healthy donors. The PCR ran on 60 Vbeta and 13 Jbeta primers. Using immunoSEQ multiplex PCR, the repertoire was profiled, and TCRdb retains in-frame clones only, with some absent. The sample lists about 110,000 clones; around 77% were seen once. The sequenced sample consisted of PBMCs. Receptors originate from a male donor in good health and CMV-seronegative.

The CDR3 sequence: CASSVGTAVSTDTQYF. CDR3 coding DNA: TGTGCCAGCAGTGTCGGAACAGCGGTGAGCACAGATACGCAGTATTTT. The V call is TRBV6-1, the J call TRBJ2-3; tentatively, D is TRBD2 (5 bases). With 4 bases removed from V and 0 bases from J, the gap between germline ends came to 14 bases. The CDR3 has 16 residues. Germline V lookup: CDR1 MNHNS, CDR2 SASEGT.

The rearrangement joins TRBV6-1 to TRBJ2-7; TRBD1 matches at 7 bases. This CDR3 spans 14 amino acids. The germline CDR1 and CDR2 sequences are MNHNS and SASEGT. V lost 3 bases to trimming and J lost 7 bases; unmatched junction nucleotides: 9. As DNA, the CDR3 is TGTGCCAGCAGTGATGAGACAGGGAAGGGAGAGCAGTACTTC. Translation: CASSDETGKGEQYF.

J is TRBJ2-7 and V is TRBV7-6, with a possible D match to TRBD2 (5 bases). The V and J ends lost 6 bases and 6 bases respectively, with 15 bases between them. Germline V gives CDR1 SGHVS, CDR2 FNYEAQ. The CDR3 has 13 amino acids. This chain's CDR3 is CASRPGGGSEQYF. The DNA for the CDR3 is TGTGCCAGCAGGCCGGGCGGCGGGTCCGAGCAGTACTTC.

V usage is TRBV30 and J usage is TRBJ1-4; the match to TRBD1 covers 10 bases. Per the germline V gene, CDR1 is GTSNPN and CDR2 is SVGIG (reference sequence). Trimming took 4 bases from V and 7 from J; bases not matched to a gene: 9. The CDR3 totals 15 residues. CDR3 sequence (DNA): TGTGCCTGGAAGGGTCAGACAGGGGGCCGTGAAAAACTGTTTTTT. Encoded protein: CAWKGQTGGREKLFF.

This clone was seen only once. V and J are TRBV4-1 and TRBJ2-3; TRBD2 matches 14 bases. The CDR3 totals 18 residues. Per the germline V gene, CDR1 is MGHRA and CDR2 is YSYEKL. With V trimmed by 3 bases and J by 3 bases, 8 bases remained unmatched. CDR3 in amino acids: CASSQGGLAGVRTDTQYF. In DNA, the CDR3 is TGCGCCAGCAGCCAGGGGGGACTAGCGGGAGTTCGAACAGATACGCAGTATTTT.

V and J are TRBV13 and TRBJ1-1; TRBD1 matches at 8 bases. Per the germline V gene, CDR1 is PRHDT and CDR2 is FYEKMQ (reference sequence). This CDR3 contains 14 residues. V lost 6 bases and J lost 5; bases outside the gene matches: 8. The CDR3 reads CASRSQDRATEAFF. The CDR3 nucleotides read TGTGCCAGCAGGTCTCAGGACAGGGCGACTGAAGCTTTCTTT.

This chain uses TRBV10-2 with TRBJ2-5; D unclear. V lost 7 bases to trimming and J lost 5 bases, with 8 bases between them. Germline-derived CDR1 and CDR2 are WSHSY and SAAADI. The CDR3 runs to 11 residues. The CDR3 region is CASKELETQYF. CDR3 sequence (DNA): TGCGCCAGCAAGGAGTTGGAGACCCAGTACTTC.

This clone was counted only a few times. V usage is TRBV4-1 and J usage is TRBJ2-7; TRBD1 might be the D (5 bases). V shed 6 bases and J shed 0 bases, with 18 bases lying between them. Germline lookup yields CDR1 MGHRA and CDR2 YSYEKL. The CDR3 has 16 amino acids. The CDR3 spells CASSLLPRQSSYEQYF. The CDR3 DNA reads as TGCGCCAGCAGTCTTCTTCCTAGACAGAGCTCCTACGAGCAGTACTTC.

The chain links TRBV5-6 to TRBJ1-2; tentatively, D is TRBD1 (6 bases). Germline CDR1 SGHDT, CDR2 YYEEEE. The CDR3 consists of 15 residues. The V end lost 4 bases, the J end lost 2 bases, and 15 bases lay between the germline ends. CDR3 nucleotides: TGTGCCAGCAGCGCACCAGACAGGACGAACTATGGCTACACCTTC. Its protein product is CASSAPDRTNYGYTF.

J is TRBJ2-5 and V is TRBV28; 8 bases match TRBD2. The V gene end was trimmed by 2 bases and the J gene end by 6 bases; junction bases not matched to a gene: 5. The CDR3 consists of 14 residues. From germline, CDR1 is MDHEN and CDR2 SYDVKM. The CDR3 region is CASSLEAGVKTQYF. The CDR3 bases are TGTGCCAGCAGTTTAGAAGCGGGAGTTAAGACCCAGTACTTC.

This sequence joins TRBV5-1 and TRBJ2-1, with D possibly matching TRBD1 (6 bases). Germline CDR1 SGHRS, CDR2 YFSETQ. There are 15 residues in the CDR3. Trimming took off 0 bases at V and 5 bases at J, with 12 bases between the two ends. For the CDR3, the DNA is TGCGCCAGCAGCTTGGCCCTGACAGGCAACAATGAGCAGTTCTTC. Translating gives CASSLALTGNNEQFF.

The V gene is TRBV6-1, the J gene TRBJ2-5, with 7 bases fitting TRBD2. Unmatched junction bases numbered 8, after V lost 2 bases and J lost 5 bases. CDR1 is MNHNS and CDR2 is SASEGT in the germline V gene. The CDR3 consists of 15 residues. This CDR3 reads CASSESRGVQETQYF. The CDR3 DNA reads as TGTGCCAGCAGTGAAAGCCGGGGGGTCCAGGAGACCCAGTACTTC.

This clone turned up a few times. V gene TRBV10-3 combines with J gene TRBJ2-3; 10 bases line up with TRBD1. This CDR3 comprises 14 residues. With V trimmed by 9 bases and J by 0 bases, 3 bases remained unmatched. Germline-derived CDR1 and CDR2 are ENHRY and SYGVKD. As DNA, the CDR3 is TGTGCCATGGGACAGGGGTTTAGCACAGATACGCAGTATTTT. Translation: CAMGQGFSTDTQYF.

This clone was picked up a small number of times. The genes are TRBV5-1 and TRBJ2-5; D remains ambiguous. Germline V lookup: CDR1 SGHRS, CDR2 YFSETQ. The CDR3 runs 13 residues. The V gene lost 0 bases and the J gene lost 4 bases, with 7 bases spanning the gap. CDR3 residues: CASSLVVVETQYF. DNA of the CDR3: TGCGCCAGCAGCTTGGTCGTAGTAGAGACCCAGTACTTC. The variable domain in full, completed from reference TRBV5-1 and TRBJ2-5, reads KAGVTQTPRYLIKTRGQQVTLSCSPISGHRSVSWYQQTPGQGLQFLFEYFSETQRNKGNFPGRFSGRQFSNSRSEMNVSTLELGDSALYLCASSLVVVETQYFGPGTRLLVL.

This chain connects TRBV19 to TRBJ1-5, with 8 bases aligning to TRBD1. The CDR3 totals 16 residues. V lost 3 bases to trimming and J lost 6 bases; unmatched junction nucleotides: 10. Germline assignment: CDR1 LNHDA and CDR2 SQIVND (reference sequence). The CDR3 DNA is TGTGCCAGTAGTATTCGTGGACAGGGTCGGGGTCAGCCCCAGCATTTT. This codes for CASSIRGQGRGQPQHF.

The chain has TRBV19 and TRBJ1-5; D gene unclear. CDR1 and CDR2 from the germline V gene are LNHDA and SQIVND (reference sequence). The CDR3 consists of 18 residues. The germline V and J ends were trimmed by 6 bases and 0 bases, with 21 bases remaining between them. CDR3 amino acids: CASSGMGGRDYSNQPQHF. CDR3 DNA sequence: TGTGCCAGTAGCGGTATGGGCGGACGGGATTATAGCAATCAGCCCCAGCATTTT.

This clone was recorded a few times. This chain uses TRBV27 with TRBJ2-7; tentatively, D is TRBD1 (6 bases). The germline V and J ends were trimmed by 8 bases and 6 bases, with 20 bases remaining between them. This CDR3 region has 14 residues. Per the germline V gene, CDR1 is MNHEY and CDR2 is SMNVEV (reference sequence). The CDR3 coding sequence is TGTGCCAGCGCCCTGAACAGGGTCCCCGGCGAGCAGTACTTC. Its translation: CASALNRVPGEQYF.

The chain joins TRBV18 to TRBJ1-1; 8 positions agree with TRBD1. The CDR3 is 13 residues long. The junction had 2 bases not matched to a gene; V was cut back by 4 bases and J by 4 bases. Germline values: CDR1 KGHSH, CDR2 LQKENI. Here the CDR3 DNA reads TGTGCCAGCTCACAAGACAGGGGCACTGAAGCTTTCTTT. Encoded protein: CASSQDRGTEAFF.

This clone was counted only a few times. The gene calls are TRBV10-3 and TRBJ2-3, with D perhaps TRBD2 (5 bases). This CDR3 contains 14 residues. The V gene's germline CDR1 is ENHRY and CDR2 SYGVKD. The ends were cut back, 10 bases at V and 0 bases at J, with 14 bases in the middle. CDR3 sequence (DNA): TGTGCCACCGGACTTGACAAAAGCACAGATACGCAGTATTTT. Its translation: CATGLDKSTDTQYF.

This clone appeared once. The chain carries TRBV28 and TRBJ1-2; 9 bases fit TRBD1. The junction had 5 bases not matched to a gene; V was cut back by 8 bases and J by 4 bases. This CDR3 region has 13 residues. Germline lookup yields CDR1 MDHEN and CDR2 SYDVKM. CDR3 DNA sequence: TGTGCCAGCGGACACAGGGGGCCCTATGGCTACACCTTC. This translates into CASGHRGPYGYTF.

This clone was detected once. The chain links TRBV7-9 to TRBJ2-5; D not certain. V lost 5 bases and J lost 3, with 13 bases in between. In germline, CDR1 is SEHNR, CDR2 FQNEAQ (reference sequence). This CDR3 is built from 14 residues. The chain's CDR3 is CASSQEIAEETQYF. The CDR3 coding sequence is TGTGCCAGCAGCCAAGAAATTGCAGAAGAGACCCAGTACTTC.

The rearrangement joins TRBV5-1 to TRBJ2-5; unclear D gene. Germline lookup yields CDR1 SGHRS and CDR2 YFSETQ. The CDR3 consists of 14 residues. Trimming took 1 base from V and 3 from J, leaving 10 bases between them. The CDR3 nucleotides read TGCGCCAGCAGCTTGATCGCGAGAGAAGAGACCCAGTACTTC. Its protein product is CASSLIAREETQYF.

This rearrangement joins TRBV7-8 to TRBJ1-5, with TRBD1 identical over 7 bases. V gave up 5 bases and J gave up 0 bases; unmatched junction bases: 4. Germline V gene sequence: CDR1 SGHVS, CDR2 FQNEAQ. The CDR3 is made up of 15 amino acids. CDR3 sequence (DNA): TGTGCCAGCAGCCCCGACAGGGTTAGCAATCAGCCCCAGCATTTT. Its protein product is CASSPDRVSNQPQHF.

The chain uses TRBV19 and TRBJ2-1; D not resolved. This CDR3 has 15 residues. The germline V gene has CDR1 LNHDA and CDR2 SQIVND (reference sequence). V dropped 5 bases and J dropped 0 bases, with 11 bases sitting between them. The CDR3 DNA sequence: TGTGCCAGTAGTCAGTTCTTCAGCTCCTACAATGAGCAGTTCTTC. Amino acids: CASSQFFSSYNEQFF.

The V and J genes are TRBV4-2 and TRBJ2-7; 10 bases are a match to TRBD1. There are 16 residues in the CDR3. Germline V gives CDR1 LGHNA, CDR2 YNFKEQ. V gave up 6 bases and J gave up 6 bases; unmatched junction bases: 14. The CDR3 spells CASSLTSGTGVFEQYF. CDR3 sequence (DNA): TGTGCCAGCAGTCTCACCTCCGGGACAGGGGTATTCGAGCAGTACTTC.

This clone showed up just a few times. The gene calls are TRBV7-9 and TRBJ2-1; a possible D gene is TRBD2 (6 bases). CDR3 length: 15 amino acids. The V end lost 1 base, the J end lost 3 bases, and 10 bases lay between the germline ends. Germline lookup yields CDR1 SEHNR and CDR2 FQNEAQ (reference sequence). CDR3 loop: CASSLGGRSYNEQFF. CDR3 nucleotide sequence: TGTGCCAGCAGCTTAGGTGGGAGGAGCTACAATGAGCAGTTCTTC.